This TCR beta chain was recovered during a study of shared clonotypes between healthy human individuals. Overall study findings and caveats: Donors were few, which limited the genetic and exposure-history diversity represented.

Repertoires were generated with immunoSEQ multiplex PCR, while TCRdb's copy carries only in-frame clones and drops some. This table has about 480,000 clones, over 75% appearing once. This clone appeared a few times. What it binds is not known. The CDR3 has 10 residues. The germline V gene encodes CDR1 SQVTM and CDR2 ANQGSEA. Deletions cut 3 bases from V and 10 bases from J, with 9 bases between. The sequenced material came from PBMCs. The V and J genes are TRBV29-1 and TRBJ1-1; D is possibly TRBD1 (5 bases). This sequence was found in a middle-aged woman in good health. Some clones in this sample may be carry-over from other donors' samples. The CDR3 region has the DNA TGCAGCGTTGAGTGGGGGGGAGCTTTCTTT. It specifies CSVEWGGAFF.